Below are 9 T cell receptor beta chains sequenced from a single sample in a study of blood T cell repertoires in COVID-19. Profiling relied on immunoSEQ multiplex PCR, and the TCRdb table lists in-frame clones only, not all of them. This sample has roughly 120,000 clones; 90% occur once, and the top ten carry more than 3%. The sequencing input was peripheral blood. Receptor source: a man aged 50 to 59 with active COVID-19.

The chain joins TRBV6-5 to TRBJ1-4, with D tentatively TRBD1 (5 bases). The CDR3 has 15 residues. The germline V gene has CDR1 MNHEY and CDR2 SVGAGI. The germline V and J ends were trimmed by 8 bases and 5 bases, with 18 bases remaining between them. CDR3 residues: CASGRGQARNEKLFF. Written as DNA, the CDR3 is TGTGCCAGCGGGAGGGGCCAGGCGCGCAATGAAAAACTGTTTTTT.

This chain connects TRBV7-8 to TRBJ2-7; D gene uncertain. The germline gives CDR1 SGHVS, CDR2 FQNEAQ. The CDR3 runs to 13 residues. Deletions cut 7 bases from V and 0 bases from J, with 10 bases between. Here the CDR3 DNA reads TGTGCCAGCACACCGAGGAGCTCCTACGAGCAGTACGTC. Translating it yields CASTPRSSYEQYV.

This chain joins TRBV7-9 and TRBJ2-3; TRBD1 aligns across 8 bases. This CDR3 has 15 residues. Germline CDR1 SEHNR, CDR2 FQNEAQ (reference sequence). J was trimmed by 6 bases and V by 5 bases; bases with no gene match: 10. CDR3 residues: CASSPRTGRRDTQYF. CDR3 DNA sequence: TGTGCCAGCAGCCCCCGGACAGGGAGACGGGATACGCAGTATTTT.

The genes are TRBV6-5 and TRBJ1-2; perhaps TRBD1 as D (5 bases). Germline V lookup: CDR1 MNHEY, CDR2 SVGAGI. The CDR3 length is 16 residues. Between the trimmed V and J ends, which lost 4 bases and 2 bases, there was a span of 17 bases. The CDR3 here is CASSSSYRRLNYGYTF. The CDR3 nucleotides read TGTGCCAGCAGTTCGTCCTACAGGCGGCTAAACTATGGCTACACCTTC.

The DNA for the CDR3 is TGCGCCAGCAGGAGCACTAGCGGCCCGAGGTCCGGGGAGCTGTTTTTT. Its translation: CASRSTSGPRSGELFF. The rearrangement links TRBV5-1 to TRBJ2-2, with 8 nucleotides matching TRBD2. CDR1 SGHRS and CDR2 YFSETQ come from the germline V gene. Unmatched junction bases numbered 12, after V lost 5 bases and J lost 6 bases. CDR3 length: 16 amino acids.

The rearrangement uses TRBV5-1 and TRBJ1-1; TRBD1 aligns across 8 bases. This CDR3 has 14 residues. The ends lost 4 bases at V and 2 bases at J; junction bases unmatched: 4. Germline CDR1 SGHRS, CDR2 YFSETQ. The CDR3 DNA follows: TGCGCCAGCAGCGGGGGGACAGGTAACACTGAAGCTTTCTTT. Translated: CASSGGTGNTEAFF.

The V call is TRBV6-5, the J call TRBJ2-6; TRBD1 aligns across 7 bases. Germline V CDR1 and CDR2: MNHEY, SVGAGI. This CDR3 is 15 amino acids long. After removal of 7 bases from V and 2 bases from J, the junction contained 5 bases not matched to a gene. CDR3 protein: CASKGRGTGANVLTF. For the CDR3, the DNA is TGTGCCAGCAAAGGCAGGGGGACTGGGGCCAACGTCCTGACTTTC.

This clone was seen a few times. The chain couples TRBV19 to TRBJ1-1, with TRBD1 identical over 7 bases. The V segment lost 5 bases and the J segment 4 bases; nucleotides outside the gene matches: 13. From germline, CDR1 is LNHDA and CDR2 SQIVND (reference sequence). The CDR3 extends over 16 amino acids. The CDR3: CASSLPSTGWGTEAFF. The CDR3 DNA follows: TGTGCCAGTAGTCTCCCCTCGACAGGGTGGGGCACTGAAGCTTTCTTT.

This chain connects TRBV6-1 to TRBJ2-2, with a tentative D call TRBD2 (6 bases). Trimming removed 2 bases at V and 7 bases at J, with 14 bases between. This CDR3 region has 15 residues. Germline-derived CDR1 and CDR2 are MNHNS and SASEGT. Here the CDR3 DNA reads TGTGCCAGCAGTGAAAGTGGGGGGTCCGGCGGGGAGCTGTTTTTT. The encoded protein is CASSESGGSGGELFF.